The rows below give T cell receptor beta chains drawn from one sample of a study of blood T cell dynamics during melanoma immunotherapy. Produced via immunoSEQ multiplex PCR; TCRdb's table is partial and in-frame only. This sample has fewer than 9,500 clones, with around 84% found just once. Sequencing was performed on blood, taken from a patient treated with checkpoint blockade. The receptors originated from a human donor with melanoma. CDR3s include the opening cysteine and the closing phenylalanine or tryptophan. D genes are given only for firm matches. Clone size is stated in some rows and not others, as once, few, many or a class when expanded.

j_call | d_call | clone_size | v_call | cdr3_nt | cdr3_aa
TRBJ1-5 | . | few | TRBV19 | TGTGCCAGTAGTATCGACATCCAGCCCCAGCATTTT | CASSIDIQPQHF
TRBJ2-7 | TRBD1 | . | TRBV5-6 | TGTGCCAGCAGTTACGGGACAGGAACCTACGAGCAGTACTTC | CASSYGTGTYEQYF
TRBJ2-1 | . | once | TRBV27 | TGTGCCAGCAGTTTAATGGGACCAGACAATGAGCAGTTCTTC | CASSLMGPDNEQFF
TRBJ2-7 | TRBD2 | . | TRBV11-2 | TGTGCCAGCAGCTGGACTAGCGGGGGGTCCTACGAGCAGTACTTC | CASSWTSGGSYEQYF
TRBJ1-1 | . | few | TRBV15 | TGTGCCACCAGCAGAGGATGGGCAGGAAACACTGAAGCTTTCTTT | CATSRGWAGNTEAFF
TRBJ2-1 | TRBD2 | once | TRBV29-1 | TGCAGCGTCCTACTAGCGGGGGGCCTGATTGTCTACAATGAGCAGTTCTTC | CSVLLAGGLIVYNEQFF
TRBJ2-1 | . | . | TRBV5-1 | TGCGCCAGCAGCTTGGAGGGGTTAGGTGAGCAGTTCTTC | CASSLEGLGEQFF
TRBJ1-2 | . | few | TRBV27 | TGTGCCAGTTTGGGGGTAGGCGGCTACACCTTC | CASLGVGGYTF
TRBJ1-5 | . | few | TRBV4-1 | TGCGCCAGCAGCCAAGTGGGCTACAATCAGCCCCAGCATTTT | CASSQVGYNQPQHF
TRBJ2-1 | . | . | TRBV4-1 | TGCGCCAGCAGCCAAGGGGAGCTATTTAGAGTTGTGGGAGACAATGAGCAGTTCTTC | CASSQGELFRVVGDNEQFF
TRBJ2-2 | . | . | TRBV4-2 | TGTGCCAGCAGCCAAGCTACTCCGAACACCGGGGAGCTGTTTTTT | CASSQATPNTGELFF
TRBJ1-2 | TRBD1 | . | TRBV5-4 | TGTGCCAGCAGCCCGGGACAGGGGAAATATGGCTACACCTTC | CASSPGQGKYGYTF
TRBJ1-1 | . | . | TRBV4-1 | TGCGCCAGCAGCCAAGCCCCGCAACGACTCACTGAAGCTTTCTTT | CASSQAPQRLTEAFF
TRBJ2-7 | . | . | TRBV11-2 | TGTGCCAGCAGCTTAGATCTCCTTTACGAGCAGTACTTC | CASSLDLLYEQYF
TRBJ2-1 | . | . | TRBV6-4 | TGTGCCAGCAGCCTGAGGTCACTGGGGGTAGGCGACAATGAGCAGTTCTTC | CASSLRSLGVGDNEQFF
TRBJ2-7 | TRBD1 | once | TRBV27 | TGTGCCAGCAGTCCCCCGGGACAGAAAATTAGCTACGAGCAGTACTTC | CASSPPGQKISYEQYF
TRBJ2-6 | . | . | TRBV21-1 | TGTGCCAGCAGCAAAGAATACTCCTCTGGGGCCAACGTCCTGACTTTC | CASSKEYSSGANVLTF
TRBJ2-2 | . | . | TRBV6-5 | TGTGCCAGCAGTTACTCGAGGGCGGGCACCGGGGAGCTGTTTTTT | CASSYSRAGTGELFF
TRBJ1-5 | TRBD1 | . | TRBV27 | TGTGCCAGGAGCCCGGCCCGGGACAGGAAATTTTATAGCAATCAGCCCCAGCATTTT | CARSPARDRKFYSNQPQHF
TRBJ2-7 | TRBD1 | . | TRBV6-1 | TGTGCCAGCAGTGACCGGGACAGGGGGCCCGAGCAGTACTTC | CASSDRDRGPEQYF
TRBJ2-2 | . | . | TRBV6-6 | TGTGCCAGCAGTTACCCCGGGGAGCTGTTTTTT | CASSYPGELFF
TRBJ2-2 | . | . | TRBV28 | TGTGCCAGCAGTTCCCACGGACGAAACACCGGGGAGCTGTTTTTT | CASSSHGRNTGELFF
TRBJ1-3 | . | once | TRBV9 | TGTGCCAGCAGCGTAGAAGGGGGAGGTGGAAACACCATATATTTT | CASSVEGGGGNTIYF
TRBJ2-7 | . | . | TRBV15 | TGTGCCACCAGCAGAGATAGAGGAACTGACGGATACGAGCAGTACTTC | CATSRDRGTDGYEQYF
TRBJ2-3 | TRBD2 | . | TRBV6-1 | TGTGCCAGCAGTGACGTGCTAGCGGGGGGACATACGCAGTATTTT | CASSDVLAGGHTQYF
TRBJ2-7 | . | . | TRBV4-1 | TGCGCCAGCAGCCAAGGATGGGCCTCTCTCGAGCAGTACTTC | CASSQGWASLEQYF
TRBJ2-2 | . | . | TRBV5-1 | TGCGCCAGCAGCTTGTTGCCCGTAGACACCGGGGAGCTGTTTTTT | CASSLLPVDTGELFF
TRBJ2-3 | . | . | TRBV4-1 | TGCGCCAGCAGCCAGGCCGGGACGTCATCCACAGATACGCAGTATTTT | CASSQAGTSSTDTQYF
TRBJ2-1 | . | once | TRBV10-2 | TGCGCCAGCAGTGAATTGGTATCGGCCAAAGGCAGCGAGCAGTTCTTC | CASSELVSAKGSEQFF
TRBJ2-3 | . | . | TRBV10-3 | TGTGCCATCAGACCGGGACGGGGATTACCAGATACGCAGTATTTT | CAIRPGRGLPDTQYF
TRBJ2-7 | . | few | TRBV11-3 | TGTGCCAGCGGTAGGGCCGAGGGCGAGCAGTACTTC | CASGRAEGEQYF
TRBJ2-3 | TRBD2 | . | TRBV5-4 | TGTGCCAGCAGCAAGGGACTAGCGGGGGGCACAGATACGCAGTATTTT | CASSKGLAGGTDTQYF
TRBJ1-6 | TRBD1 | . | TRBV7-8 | TGTGCCAGCAGCTCATCCGGGACAGAATATTCACCCCTCCACTTT | CASSSSGTEYSPLHF
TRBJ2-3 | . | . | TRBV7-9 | TGTGCCAGCAGCCCACCCGCGCTTTCATTTTCAGATACGCAGTATTTT | CASSPPALSFSDTQYF
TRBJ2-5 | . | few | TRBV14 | TGTGCCAGCAGCCGCAGAGGCGGGGGCTGGGAGACCCAGTACTTC | CASSRRGGGWETQYF
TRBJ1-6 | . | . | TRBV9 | TGTGCCAGCAGCGAGGGACAAAATAATTCACCCCTCCACTTT | CASSEGQNNSPLHF
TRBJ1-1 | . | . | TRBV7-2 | TGTGCCAGCAGCTTAGTAAGGGGGTGGACTGAAGCTTTCTTT | CASSLVRGWTEAFF
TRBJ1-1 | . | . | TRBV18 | TGTGCCAGCTCACCACTCCTAGAGGGGTACACTGAAGCTTTCTTT | CASSPLLEGYTEAFF
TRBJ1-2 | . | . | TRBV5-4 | TGTGCCAGCAGCTTGGGACAGGCCCATGGCTACACCTTC | CASSLGQAHGYTF
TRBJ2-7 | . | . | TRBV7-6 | TGTGCCAGCAGCTTTTGGGGGTTCTGGGGGGAGCAGTACTTC | CASSFWGFWGEQYF
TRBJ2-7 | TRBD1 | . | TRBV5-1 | TGCGCCAGCAGCCCGACGACAGGGTTCAACGAGCAGTACTTC | CASSPTTGFNEQYF
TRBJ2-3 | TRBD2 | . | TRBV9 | TGTGCCAGCAGCGCTGTTGGGGGGGGAACAGATACGCAGTATTTT | CASSAVGGGTDTQYF
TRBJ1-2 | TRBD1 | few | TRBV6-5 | TGTGCCAGCAGTTCCCAACAGGGGAATCTCTATGGCTACACCTTC | CASSSQQGNLYGYTF
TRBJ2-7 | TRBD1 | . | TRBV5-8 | TGTGCCAGCAGCATCCGAGGACAGGGGGCCTACGAGCAGTACTTC | CASSIRGQGAYEQYF
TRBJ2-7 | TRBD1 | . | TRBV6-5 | TGTGCCAGCAGTTACTCAGGCAGGGACAGCTACGAGCAGTACTTC | CASSYSGRDSYEQYF
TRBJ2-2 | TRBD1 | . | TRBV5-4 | TGTGCCAGCAGCCCGGGACAGGGGGGAATCGGGGAGCTGTTTTTT | CASSPGQGGIGELFF